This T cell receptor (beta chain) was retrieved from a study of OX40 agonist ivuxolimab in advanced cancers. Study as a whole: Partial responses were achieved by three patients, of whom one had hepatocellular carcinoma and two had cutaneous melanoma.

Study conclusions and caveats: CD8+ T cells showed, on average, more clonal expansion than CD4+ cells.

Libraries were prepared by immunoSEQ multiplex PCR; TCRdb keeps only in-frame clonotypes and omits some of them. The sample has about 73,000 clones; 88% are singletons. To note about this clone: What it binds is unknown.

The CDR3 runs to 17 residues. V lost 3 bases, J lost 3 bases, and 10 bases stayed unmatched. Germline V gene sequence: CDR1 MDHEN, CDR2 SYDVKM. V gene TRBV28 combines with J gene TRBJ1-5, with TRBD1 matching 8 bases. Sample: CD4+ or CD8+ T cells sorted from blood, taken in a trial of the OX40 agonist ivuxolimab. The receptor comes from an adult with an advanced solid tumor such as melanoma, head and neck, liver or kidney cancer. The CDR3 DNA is TGTGCCAGCAGTTTTCTCAGGGGGCTACGGGACAATCAGCCCCAGCATTTT. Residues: CASSFLRGLRDNQPQHF.